Each of the 27 T cell receptor beta chains below was sequenced from the same sample in a study of shared clonotypes between healthy human individuals (dated by TCRdb to 2018 to 2020). For the CD8 naive samples, CD45RO-negative cells were positively selected for CCR7, yielding a CD45RA+CCR7+ population from which TemRA cells were excluded. The protocol used for the library was the immunoSEQ multiplex PCR assay. In TCRdb, the immuneACCESS table is reduced to in-frame sequences with V and J assigned. These tables do not hold every clone; where another copy was compared, an unresolved V gene accounts for under half, and the others remain unexplained. In all, the sample holds more than 600,000 clones, and under 95% of those were seen once. The ten biggest clones cover 24% of the sample. Sequences were obtained from naive CD8+ T cells sorted from blood. This specimen's cell subset or site label, per the study, means: CD45RA+CCR7+. Receptors originate from a man under 40 in good health.

The chain joins TRBV6-5 to TRBJ2-7; tentative D call: TRBD2 (6 bases). CDR1 is MNHEY and CDR2 is SVGAGI in the germline V gene. This CDR3 is 14 amino acids long. Trimming stripped 2 bases from V and 5 bases from J, with 13 bases between. Here the CDR3 reads CASSYRSRRDEQYF. The CDR3 DNA reads as TGTGCCAGCAGTTACAGGTCGCGGAGGGACGAGCAGTACTTC.

The chain has TRBV7-8 and TRBJ2-7; the D is unclear. V shed 0 bases and J shed 2 bases, with 8 bases lying between them. Germline values: CDR1 SGHVS, CDR2 FQNEAQ. This CDR3 comprises 14 residues. Here the CDR3 DNA reads TGTGCCAGCAGCTTAGCTGGGTTGACCTACGAGCAGTACTTC. Protein: CASSLAGLTYEQYF.

This clone came up a few times. The J gene is TRBJ1-2, the V gene TRBV5-6; unclear D gene. Per the germline V gene, CDR1 is SGHDT and CDR2 is YYEEEE. V was clipped by 0 bases and J by 6 bases, with 9 bases between them. This CDR3 is 13 amino acids long. The CDR3 sequence is CASSLDTDDGYTF. The CDR3 DNA reads as TGTGCCAGCAGCTTGGATACAGACGATGGCTACACCTTC.

This sequence joins TRBV30 and TRBJ1-5, with 8 bases fitting TRBD1. The V gene end was trimmed by 2 bases and the J gene end by 6 bases; junction bases not matched to a gene: 6. Looked up from germline, CDR1 is GTSNPN and CDR2 is SVGIG (reference sequence). The CDR3 is made up of 14 amino acids. This CDR3 is CAWSQGTGGQPQHF. The CDR3 DNA is TGTGCCTGGAGTCAAGGGACAGGCGGTCAGCCCCAGCATTTT.

This chain links TRBV28 with TRBJ2-2; D is possibly TRBD2 (5 bases). CDR1 MDHEN and CDR2 SYDVKM come from the germline V gene. There are 14 residues in the CDR3. Trimming shortened V by 6 bases and J by 6 bases, and 14 bases separated the two germline ends. CDR3 nucleotides: TGTGCCAGCAGCGGCTTGGGGAGCCCCGGGGAGCTGTTTTTT. It is translated as CASSGLGSPGELFF.

The chain recombines TRBV5-1 with TRBJ2-7; no clear D. Trimming removed 1 base from V and 2 bases from J, with 10 bases in between. This CDR3 is 14 amino acids long. Per the germline V gene, CDR1 is SGHRS and CDR2 is YFSETQ. DNA of the CDR3: TGCGCCAGCAGCTTGTATGGGTCCGCCTACGAGCAGTACTTC. It codes for CASSLYGSAYEQYF.

V and J are TRBV7-2 and TRBJ2-1; D is uncertain. The V and J ends lost 5 bases and 13 bases respectively, with 27 bases between them. The CDR3 runs to 16 residues. The germline CDR1 and CDR2 sequences are SGHTA and FQGNSA. The CDR3 DNA reads TGTGCCAGCAGCCTAGGGTGGGGTGACCCCGGACCGTATCAGTTCTTC. Its protein is CASSLGWGDPGPYQFF.

The chain links TRBV29-1 to TRBJ2-7, with D perhaps given as TRBD1 or TRBD2 (5 bases each). Trimming took off 7 bases at V and 0 bases at J, with 22 bases between the two ends. CDR1 and CDR2 from the germline V gene are SQVTM and ANQGSEA. This CDR3 has 16 residues. The CDR3 protein is CSAGSGVGGSSYEQYF. In DNA, the CDR3 is TGCAGCGCTGGGTCCGGTGTTGGGGGTAGCTCCTACGAGCAGTACTTC.

The chain links TRBV6-5 to TRBJ2-7; weak D call: TRBD1 (6 bases). Germline CDR1 MNHEY, CDR2 SVGAGI. The CDR3 runs to 14 residues. V lost 0 bases and J 3 bases, leaving 9 bases between the germline ends. This CDR3 is CASSYSQGHYEQYF. DNA for the CDR3: TGTGCCAGCAGTTACTCGCAGGGGCACTACGAGCAGTACTTC.

The chain is built from TRBV15 and TRBJ2-1, with D perhaps TRBD2 (6 bases). The CDR3 is 14 residues long. The ends were cut back, 8 bases at V and 4 bases at J, with 15 bases in the middle. The germline gives CDR1 LNHNV, CDR2 YYDKDF (reference sequence). CDR3 loop: CATWMAGTYNEQFF. The CDR3 nucleotides are TGTGCCACCTGGATGGCAGGGACTTACAATGAGCAGTTCTTC.

The rearrangement joins TRBV28 to TRBJ2-1, with a possible D match to TRBD2 (6 bases). V dropped 2 bases and J dropped 12 bases, with 11 bases sitting between them. From germline, CDR1 is MDHEN and CDR2 SYDVKM. The CDR3 has 12 residues. CDR3 DNA sequence: TGTGCCAGCAGTTTACGACGGGACTCGCAGTTCTTC. It encodes CASSLRRDSQFF.

This chain joins TRBV4-1 and TRBJ1-5; D is unresolved. This CDR3 spans 15 amino acids. The germline V and J ends were trimmed by 6 bases and 7 bases, with 19 bases remaining between them. Germline CDR1 and CDR2: MGHRA and YSYEKL. Written as DNA, the CDR3 is TGCGCCAGCAGTGTGGACTACACCGTTGGGCAGCCCCAGCATTTT. This encodes CASSVDYTVGQPQHF.

The chain carries TRBV11-2 and TRBJ2-7, with 10 bases identical to TRBD2. The CDR3 spans 16 residues. V lost 1 base, J lost 4 bases, and 7 bases stayed unmatched. Germline lookup yields CDR1 SGHAT and CDR2 FQNNGV. The CDR3 is CASSLVTSGKRYEQYF. CDR3 bases: TGTGCCAGCAGCTTAGTCACTAGCGGGAAGAGGTACGAGCAGTACTTC.

The genes are TRBV25-1 and TRBJ2-3; D unresolved. The CDR3 length is 16 residues. Trimming took 6 bases from V and 2 from J, leaving 18 bases between them. In germline, CDR1 is MGHDK, CDR2 SYGVNS. In DNA form, the CDR3 reads TGTGCCAGCAGCCTAACCCTTCCAGGAGACACAGATACGCAGTATTTT. Its protein product is CASSLTLPGDTDTQYF.

The chain joins TRBV7-8 to TRBJ1-2; D call uncertain. The CDR3 loop spans 13 amino acids. Germline CDR1 reads SGHVS; CDR2 reads FQNEAQ. The germline V and J ends were trimmed by 1 base and 6 bases, with 9 bases remaining between them. CDR3 DNA: TGTGCCAGCAGCTTAGTTTCCACGGATGGCTACACCTTC. This encodes CASSLVSTDGYTF.

A note on this clone: Other DNA variants within this sample encode the same CDR3. V is TRBV7-8 and J is TRBJ2-1, with 7 bases that match TRBD2. The CDR3 covers 14 residues. V gave up 3 bases and J gave up 2 bases; unmatched junction bases: 1. Looked up from germline, CDR1 is SGHVS and CDR2 is FQNEAQ. The CDR3 DNA follows: TGTGCCAGCAGCTTTGCGGGAGCCTACAATGAGCAGTTCTTC. Translated: CASSFAGAYNEQFF.

This chain uses TRBV7-9 with TRBJ2-2, with a possible D match to TRBD2 (6 bases). The germline V gene encodes CDR1 SEHNR and CDR2 FQNEAQ (reference sequence). The CDR3 is made up of 14 amino acids. Deletions cut 7 bases from V and 3 bases from J, with 12 bases between. The CDR3 DNA reads TGTGCCAGCACTGGGGGGTACGACACCGGGGAGCTGTTTTTT. Protein sequence: CASTGGYDTGELFF.

The chain carries TRBV5-5 and TRBJ2-2, with 12 bases matching TRBD2. The CDR3 consists of 16 residues. The V segment lost 4 bases and the J segment 4 bases; nucleotides outside the gene matches: 5. The germline V gene encodes CDR1 SGHKS and CDR2 YYEKEE (reference sequence). CDR3 sequence: CASSPTSGSRTGELFF. The CDR3 DNA reads as TGTGCCAGCAGCCCGACTAGCGGGAGTCGCACCGGGGAGCTGTTTTTT.

The chain links TRBV4-1 to TRBJ2-1; weak D call: TRBD1 (6 bases). The germline gives CDR1 MGHRA, CDR2 YSYEKL. Trimming shortened V by 0 bases and J by 9 bases, and 18 bases separated the two germline ends. The CDR3 extends over 16 amino acids. CDR3 in DNA: TGCGCCAGCAGCCAAGATGGCAGGGGAAGCATCGGTGAGCAGTTCTTC. It encodes CASSQDGRGSIGEQFF.

This rearrangement joins TRBV4-3 to TRBJ2-3, with D unresolved. CDR1 LGHNA and CDR2 YSLEER come from the germline V gene. This CDR3 has 13 residues. Trimming stripped 2 bases from V and 2 bases from J, with 5 bases between. CDR3 nucleotide sequence: TGCGCCAGCAGCCAAACAGTCACAGATACGCAGTATTTT. This encodes CASSQTVTDTQYF.

The V call is TRBV7-6, the J call TRBJ2-7; TRBD2 matches at 7 bases. The CDR3 contains 14 residues. Looked up from germline, CDR1 is SGHVS and CDR2 is FNYEAQ. Trimming took 0 bases from V and 5 from J; bases not matched to a gene: 4. The CDR3: CASSLAGGIHEQYF. CDR3 DNA: TGTGCCAGCAGCTTAGCGGGAGGGATCCACGAGCAGTACTTC.

V usage is TRBV29-1 and J usage is TRBJ2-3; D may be TRBD1 (5 bases). Trimming removed 3 bases from V and 3 bases from J, with 25 bases in between. The CDR3 has 18 amino acids. Germline V gives CDR1 SQVTM, CDR2 ANQGSEA. DNA for the CDR3: TGCAGCGTTGATGGGATGACAGTGGTTGGGATGTGGACAGATACGCAGTATTTT. It specifies CSVDGMTVVGMWTDTQYF.

As regards this clone: Other DNA sequences within the sample encode an identical CDR3. The CDR3 nucleotides read TGTGCCTGGAGCTATACCGGGGAGCTGTTTTTT. As protein: CAWSYTGELFF. The J gene is TRBJ2-2, the V gene TRBV30; D remains ambiguous. CDR1 is GTSNPN and CDR2 is SVGIG in the germline V gene (reference sequence). V dropped 3 bases and J dropped 5 bases, with 4 bases sitting between them. The CDR3 spans 11 residues. Together with reference TRBV30 and TRBJ2-2, the CDR3 gives the full variable domain: SQTIHQWPATLVQPVGSPLSLECTVEGTSNPNLYWYRQAAGRGLQLLFYSVGIGQISSEVPQNLSASRPQDRQFILSSKKLLLSDSGFYLCAWSYTGELFFGEGSRLTVL.

The V and J genes are TRBV6-5 and TRBJ2-7; 10 bases align to TRBD1. Germline values: CDR1 MNHEY, CDR2 SVGAGI. The V segment lost 0 bases and the J segment 5 bases; nucleotides outside the gene matches: 4. This CDR3 contains 15 residues. CDR3 sequence (DNA): TGTGCCAGCAGTTACTCACGGGACAGGGGTCACGAGCAGTACTTC. It codes for CASSYSRDRGHEQYF.

J is TRBJ2-1 and V is TRBV11-2; 7 nucleotides match TRBD1. The V segment lost 4 bases and the J segment 2 bases; nucleotides outside the gene matches: 8. This CDR3 spans 16 amino acids. Germline CDR1 reads SGHAT; CDR2 reads FQNNGV. The CDR3 coding sequence is TGTGCCAGCAGCTCGGGACAGATAGGGGCCTACAATGAGCAGTTCTTC. Its translation is CASSSGQIGAYNEQFF.

To note about this clone: The same CDR3 is also encoded by other DNA sequences in this sample. The chain couples TRBV27 to TRBJ2-7; no definite D call. The CDR3 length is 14 residues. The V gene lost 0 bases and the J gene lost 0 bases, with 6 bases spanning the gap. CDR1 is MNHEY, CDR2 SMNVEV, per germline (reference sequence). The DNA for the CDR3 is TGTGCCAGCAGTTTATCTCGACTCTCCTACGAGCAGTACTTC. Its protein is CASSLSRLSYEQYF.

This chain uses TRBV5-1 with TRBJ2-3, with D unresolved. There are 14 residues in the CDR3. Trimming took 0 bases from V and 6 from J, leaving 11 bases between them. Per germline, CDR1 SGHRS and CDR2 YFSETQ. CDR3 region: CASSLAVGRDTQYF. The CDR3 DNA is TGCGCCAGCAGCTTGGCCGTGGGCCGGGATACGCAGTATTTT.